A single sample gave rise to the 9 T cell receptor beta chains below, sequenced in a study of regulatory T cells in long-lasting Graves disease. Time point indicated: newly diagnosed GD, antithyroid drugs for less than 3 months. The TCR library was made from RNA extracted from PBMCs. The TCR beta library used iRepertoire HTBI primers with Arm-PCR amplification of CDR3. TCRdb independently ran MiXCR on the multiplex PCR reads; one entry per CDR3 protein. The repertoire holds over 350,000 distinct CDR3 sequences, with roughly 15% as singletons. The data were also submitted as part of a second study, on T cells in Graves' hyperthyroidism and ophthalmopathy.

The specimen comprised peripheral blood mononuclear cells (PBMCs), sampled at new diagnosis, from a patient treated with antithyroid drugs. The receptors shown here come from a woman between 45 and 65 years old with Graves disease.

This clonotype was seen once. The chain carries TRBV7-9 and TRBJ2-1; maybe TRBD1 (6 bases). Germline CDR1 SEHNR, CDR2 FQNEAQ (reference sequence). The length of the CDR3 is 15 residues. The V end lost 0 bases, the J end lost 3 bases, and 9 bases lay between the germline ends. The CDR3 DNA reads as TGTGCCAGCAGCTTAGCCGAGGGGGACTACAATGAGCAGTTCTTC. Translation gives CASSLAEGDYNEQFF.

This clonotype appeared many times. The chain joins TRBV3-1 to TRBJ2-4; a possible D gene is TRBD1 (5 bases). The CDR3 runs to 14 residues. V lost 3 bases and J lost 1, with 7 bases in between. The V gene's germline CDR1 is LGHDT and CDR2 YNNKEL (reference sequence). Here the CDR3 DNA reads TGTGCCAGCAGCCATCAGGGTGCCAAAAACATTCAGTACTTC. Amino acids: CASSHQGAKNIQYF.

A remark on this clonotype: This could be a read error, since a much larger clone is one nucleotide away. The rearrangement joins TRBV2 to TRBJ1-5; weak D call: TRBD1 (5 bases). Germline values: CDR1 SNHLY, CDR2 FYNNEI. This CDR3 comprises 13 residues. Deletions cut 10 bases from V and 6 bases from J, with 16 bases between. The CDR3 protein is CATGADNSQPQHF. CDR3 bases: TGTGCCACTGGGGCTGACAACAGTCAGCCCCAGCATTTT.

This chain uses TRBV10-3 with TRBJ2-7, with 13 bases fitting TRBD2. Trimming cost V 2 bases and J 8 bases; bases outside gene matches: 9. The length of the CDR3 is 16 residues. Per the germline V gene, CDR1 is ENHRY and CDR2 is SYGVKD. The CDR3 loop reads CAISERGGLAGNQQYF. The CDR3 nucleotides are TGTGCCATCAGTGAGCGTGGGGGACTAGCGGGAAATCAGCAGTACTTC.

In its sample, this clonotype was seen many times. The chain employs TRBV18 and TRBJ1-1; D not certain. There are 14 residues in the CDR3. Germline-derived CDR1 and CDR2 are KGHSH and LQKENI. The V end was cut by 3 bases, the J end by 1 base, with 9 bases between. The CDR3 reads CASSPQQENTEAFF. CDR3 DNA sequence: TGTGCCAGCTCACCTCAGCAGGAGAACACTGAAGCTTTCTTT.

This clonotype has only a few counts. The CDR3 DNA reads TGCAGTGCCCCGGGACTAGCGGGAGGCGGTAATGATGAGCAGTTCTTC. Protein product: CSAPGLAGGGNDEQFF. This chain uses TRBV20-1 with TRBJ2-1, with 15 bases aligning to TRBD2. The trim removed 6 bases at V and 8 bases at J, leaving 11 bases unmatched. The germline V gene has CDR1 DFQATT and CDR2 SNEGSKA (reference sequence). This CDR3 has 16 residues.

The chain couples TRBV28 to TRBJ1-5, with 10 bases that match TRBD1. V shed 2 bases, J shed 0 bases, and the junction held 13 bases outside the gene matches. This CDR3 has 20 amino acids. Germline values: CDR1 MDHEN, CDR2 SYDVKM. CDR3 bases: TGTGCCAGCAGTTTAGGTGGCGGCGGACAGGGGGAAAATAGCAATCAGCCCCAGCATTTT. Protein: CASSLGGGGQGENSNQPQHF.

This clonotype was recorded at least ten times. The chain carries TRBV28 and TRBJ2-1; 8 bases match TRBD2. Germline lookup yields CDR1 MDHEN and CDR2 SYDVKM. The CDR3 runs 16 residues. J gave up 9 bases and V 7 bases, and 17 bases lay outside the gene matches. CDR3: CASTAPGLVGYAEQFF. In DNA, the CDR3 is TGTGCCAGCACCGCGCCGGGACTAGTCGGATATGCTGAGCAGTTCTTC.

This clonotype was counted ten times or more. The chain has TRBV30 and TRBJ2-1, with a tentative D call TRBD2 (6 bases). CDR1 and CDR2 from the germline V gene are GTSNPN and SVGIG (reference sequence). V shed 5 bases and J shed 2 bases, with 13 bases lying between them. CDR3 length: 14 amino acids. CDR3 amino acids: CAWVAGSTYNEQFF. The CDR3 DNA reads as TGTGCCTGGGTGGCGGGATCGACCTACAATGAGCAGTTCTTC.